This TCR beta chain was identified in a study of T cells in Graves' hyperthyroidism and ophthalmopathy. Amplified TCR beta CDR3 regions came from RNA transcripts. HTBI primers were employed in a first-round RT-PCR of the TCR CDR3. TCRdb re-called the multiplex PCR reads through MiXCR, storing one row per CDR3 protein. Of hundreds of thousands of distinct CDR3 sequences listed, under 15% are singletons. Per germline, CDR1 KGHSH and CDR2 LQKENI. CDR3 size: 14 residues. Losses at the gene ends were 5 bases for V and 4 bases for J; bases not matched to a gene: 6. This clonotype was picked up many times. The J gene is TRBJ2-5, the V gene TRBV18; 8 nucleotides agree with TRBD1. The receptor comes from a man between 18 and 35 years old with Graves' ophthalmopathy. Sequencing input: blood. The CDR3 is CASSSAGGAETQYF. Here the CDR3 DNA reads TGTGCCAGCTCATCTGCAGGGGGCGCAGAGACCCAGTACTTC.